This TCR beta chain is drawn from a study of blood T cells in healthy people across ages. CDR1 is MDHEN, CDR2 SYDVKM, per germline. The CDR3 sequence is 17 residues long. J was trimmed by 2 bases and V by 3 bases; bases with no gene match: 6. Researchers collected approximately 9.9 milliliters of peripheral blood from every single donor. Primed by a sample-barcoded 5' primer and a J-beta primer mix, a second PCR proceeded for about 7 to 11 cycles. Per-sample output comprised a minimum of 2.5 million paired-end reads containing CDR3. TCRdb re-called the 5' RACE reads with MiXCR, one entry per CDR3 protein. The sample lists some 890,000 distinct CDR3 sequences, roughly 29% occurring once. This clonotype was seen at least ten times. This same sample was also taken into another study, of T cells of mothers and their children.

The receptor comes from a woman aged 40 to 50 in good health. This chain uses TRBV28 with TRBJ2-5; 13 nucleotides align to TRBD2. Sequencing used blood. CDR3: CASSLHGTSGEQETQYF. Written as DNA, the CDR3 is TGTGCCAGCAGTTTGCATGGGACTAGCGGGGAACAAGAGACCCAGTACTTC.